The T cell receptor beta chain under discussion was sequenced for a study of cytomegalovirus exposure and HLA in healthy donors. Study in general: There were 117 million unique TCR beta sequences, drawn from some 180 million T cells, in an earlier analysis.

Researchers ran the PCR with 60 Vbeta and 13 Jbeta primers. Clones were read by immunoSEQ multiplex PCR, and TCRdb kept only the in-frame ones, dropping some. This table has over 150,000 clones, approximately 80% appearing once. As for this clone: Its matching antigen is unknown.

CDR3 length: 15 amino acids. Germline V gives CDR1 LNHDA, CDR2 SQIVND (reference sequence). The ends were cut back, 3 bases at V and 4 bases at J, with 13 bases in the middle. Findings of the study overall: The authors enumerated over 150 TCR beta chains as linked to cytomegalovirus. It was reported that TCR beta sequences correctly inferred the HLA-A and HLA-B alleles for most subjects.

The receptor was isolated from a woman in her thirties or forties in good health and CMV-seropositive. Material for sequencing was PBMCs. This sequence joins TRBV19 and TRBJ1-5; D unclear. The CDR3 DNA reads TGTGCCAGTAGTATGTCGAGAGGCGGGAATCAGCCCCAGCATTTT. Residues: CASSMSRGGNQPQHF.